This entry is about one TCR beta chain. This entry belongs to a study of technical replicates of blood from a handful of donors. The method was immunoSEQ multiplex PCR; TCRdb's version includes in-frame clones alone and lacks a portion of them. Found here are fewer than 15,000 clones, roughly 94% of them singletons; the top ten hold around 7.4%. V lost 0 bases, J lost 2 bases, and 2 bases stayed unmatched. The CDR3 loop spans 15 amino acids. In germline, CDR1 is SGHRS, CDR2 YFSETQ. Sequencing input: PBMCs. This chain links TRBV5-1 with TRBJ2-7; 10 nucleotides agree with TRBD2. This TCR was recovered from a human donor in good health. The CDR3 loop is CASSLALAGTYEQYF. Here the CDR3 DNA reads TGCGCCAGCAGCTTGGCACTAGCGGGGACCTACGAGCAGTACTTC.